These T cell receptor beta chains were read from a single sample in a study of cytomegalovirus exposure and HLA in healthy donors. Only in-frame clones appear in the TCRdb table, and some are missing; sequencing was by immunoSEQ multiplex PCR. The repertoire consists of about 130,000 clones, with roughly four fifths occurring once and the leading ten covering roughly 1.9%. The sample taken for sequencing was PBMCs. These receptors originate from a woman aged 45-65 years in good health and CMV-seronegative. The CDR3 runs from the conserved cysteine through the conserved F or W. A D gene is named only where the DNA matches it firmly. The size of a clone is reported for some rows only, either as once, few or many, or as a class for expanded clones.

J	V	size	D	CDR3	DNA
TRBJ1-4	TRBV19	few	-	CASSIGQRRKRNEKLFF	TGTGCCAGTAGTATCGGACAGAGACGGAAAAGGAATGAAAAACTGTTTTTT
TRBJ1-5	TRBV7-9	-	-	CASSLDRQGNQPQHF	TGTGCCAGCAGCTTAGACCGACAGGGCAATCAGCCCCAGCATTTT
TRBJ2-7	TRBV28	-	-	CASSLATGASYEQYF	TGTGCCAGCAGTTTAGCCACAGGAGCTTCCTACGAGCAATACTTC
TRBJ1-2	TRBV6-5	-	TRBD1	CASSPETGDYGYTF	TGTGCCAGCAGCCCCGAGACAGGGGACTATGGCTACACCTTC
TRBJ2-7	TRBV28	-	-	CASSPNSGGFHYEQYF	TGTGCCAGCAGCCCTAATAGCGGAGGGTTCCATTACGAGCAGTACTTC
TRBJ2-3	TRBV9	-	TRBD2	CASSVDPAGEKDTQYF	TGTGCCAGCAGCGTAGACCCAGCGGGAGAGAAAGATACGCAGTATTTT
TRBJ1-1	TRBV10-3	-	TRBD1	CAISESDRGLTEAFF	TGTGCCATCAGTGAGTCGGACAGGGGACTTACTGAAGCTTTCTTT
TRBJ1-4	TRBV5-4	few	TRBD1	CASSLVGTGREKLFF	TGTGCCAGCAGCTTGGTTGGGACAGGACGAGAAAAACTGTTTTTT
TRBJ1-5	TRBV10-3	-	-	CAISGDTGLSNQPQHF	TGTGCCATCAGTGGCGACACAGGGCTAAGCAATCAGCCCCAGCATTTT
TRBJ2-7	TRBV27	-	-	CASGLSYEQYF	TGTGCCAGCGGACTCTCCTACGAGCAGTACTTC
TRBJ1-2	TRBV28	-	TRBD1	CASSFRDSNYGYTF	TGTGCCAGCAGTTTTCGGGACAGCAACTATGGCTACACCTTC
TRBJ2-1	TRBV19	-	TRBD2	CASSTQTSGSAQFF	TGTGCCAGTAGTACCCAGACTAGCGGGAGTGCGCAGTTCTTC
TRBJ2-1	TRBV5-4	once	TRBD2	CASRSSGSSYNEQFF	TGTGCCAGCAGGTCTAGCGGGAGCTCCTACAATGAGCAGTTCTTC
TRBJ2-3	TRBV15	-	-	CATSPRDFLRDTQYF	TGTGCCACCAGCCCCCGGGACTTCCTTCGTGATACGCAGTATTTT
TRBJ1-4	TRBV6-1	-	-	CASSDPVSRGKLFF	TGTGCCAGCAGTGATCCCGTTTCCCGGGGAAAACTGTTTTTT
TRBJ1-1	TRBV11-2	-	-	CASSQWRLSPKTEAFF	TGTGCCAGCAGCCAATGGAGGCTCTCCCCGAAAACTGAAGCTTTCTTT
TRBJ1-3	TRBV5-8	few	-	CASSGYSRVQSRNTIYF	TGTGCCAGCAGCGGTTACTCCAGGGTTCAGAGTAGGAACACCATATATTTT
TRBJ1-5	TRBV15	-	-	CATSRGGDSNQPQHF	TGTGCCACCAGCAGGGGGGGGGATAGCAATCAGCCCCAGCATTTT
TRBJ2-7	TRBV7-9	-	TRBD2	CASSTGTSGGEYEQYF	TGTGCCAGCAGCACCGGGACTAGCGGGGGCGAGTACGAGCAGTACTTC
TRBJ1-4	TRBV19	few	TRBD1	CASTPGQGNPGFELFF	TGTGCCAGTACCCCGGGACAGGGGAACCCAGGCTTTGAACTGTTTTTT
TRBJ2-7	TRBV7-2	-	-	CASSLRSFGYEQYF	TGTGCCAGCAGCTTAAGATCTTTCGGGTACGAGCAGTACTTC
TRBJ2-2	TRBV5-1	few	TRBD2	CASSLVVLAGGPGELFF	TGCGCCAGCAGCTTGGTCGTACTAGCGGGAGGGCCCGGGGAGCTGTTTTTT
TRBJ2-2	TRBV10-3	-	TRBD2	CAISSGKNTGELFF	TGTGCCATCAGTAGCGGGAAGAACACCGGGGAGCTGTTTTTT
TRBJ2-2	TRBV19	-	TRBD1	CASSMRTGGNTGELFF	TGTGCCAGTAGTATGAGGACAGGGGGCAACACCGGGGAGCTGTTTTTT
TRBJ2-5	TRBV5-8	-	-	CASSLGGTLEETQYF	TGTGCCAGCAGCTTGGGGGGGACATTAGAAGAGACCCAGTACTTC
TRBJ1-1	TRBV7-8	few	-	CASSPLNRRGVTEAFF	TGTGCCAGCAGCCCACTAAATCGGAGGGGAGTCACTGAAGCTTTCTTT
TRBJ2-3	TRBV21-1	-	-	CASSKGTPEAGVGASSTDTQYF	TGTGCCAGCAGCAAAGGTACACCGGAAGCGGGAGTAGGGGCTTCTAGCACAGATACGCAGTATTTT